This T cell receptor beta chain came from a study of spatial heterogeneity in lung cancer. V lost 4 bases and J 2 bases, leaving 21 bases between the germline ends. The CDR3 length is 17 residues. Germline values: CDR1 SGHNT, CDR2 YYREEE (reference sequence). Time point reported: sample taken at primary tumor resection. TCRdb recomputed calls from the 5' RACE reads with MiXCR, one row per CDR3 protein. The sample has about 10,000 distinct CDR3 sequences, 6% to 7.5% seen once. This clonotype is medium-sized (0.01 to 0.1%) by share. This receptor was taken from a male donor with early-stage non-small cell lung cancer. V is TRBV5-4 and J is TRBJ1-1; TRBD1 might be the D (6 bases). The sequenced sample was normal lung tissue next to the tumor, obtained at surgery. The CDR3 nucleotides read TGTGCCAGCAGCCCGGGGGGGGGCGCCGGGGTTAACACTGAAGCTTTCTTT. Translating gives CASSPGGGAGVNTEAFF.